The 20 T cell receptor beta chains presented below share a single source sample, sequenced in a study of OX40 agonist ivuxolimab in advanced cancers. Profiling relied on immunoSEQ multiplex PCR, and the TCRdb table lists in-frame clones only, not all of them. The data show 65,000 to 90,000 clones, with 75% to 95% seen just once and under 9.5% held by the top ten. This specimen consisted of CD4+ or CD8+ T cells sorted from blood, obtained in a trial of the OX40 agonist ivuxolimab. The receptor source for this set is an adult with an advanced solid tumor such as melanoma, head and neck, liver or kidney cancer.

The rearrangement links TRBV4-3 to TRBJ2-3; 12 bases match TRBD2. CDR1 LGHNA and CDR2 YSLEER come from the germline V gene. The CDR3 has 16 residues. After removal of 3 bases from V and 4 bases from J, the junction contained 5 bases not matched to a gene. The CDR3, as DNA: TGCGCCAGCAGCCACCACACTAGCGGGGGGCCAGATACGCAGTATTTT. It yields the protein CASSHHTSGGPDTQYF.

The chain is built from TRBV19 and TRBJ1-3, with D perhaps matching TRBD1 (6 bases). The length of the CDR3 is 17 residues. Germline CDR1 reads LNHDA; CDR2 reads SQIVND (reference sequence). V lost 5 bases to trimming and J lost 2 bases, with 19 bases between them. In DNA form, the CDR3 reads TGTGCCAGTAGTCCATGGACAGCTTGGGAAGCTGGAAACACCATATATTTT. The encoded protein is CASSPWTAWEAGNTIYF.

As DNA, the CDR3 is TGCGCCAGCAGCATCTTAGACAGTCGGATCTACGAGCAGTACTTC. Translation: CASSILDSRIYEQYF. The rearrangement joins TRBV4-1 to TRBJ2-7, with a possible D match to TRBD1 (5 bases). Trimming took off 5 bases at V and 3 bases at J, with 17 bases between the two ends. This CDR3 comprises 15 residues. Germline V gene data show CDR1 as MGHRA and CDR2 as YSYEKL.

The CDR3 DNA reads TGTGCCAGCAGTTTGGGACAGGGGGCTAGTGGCTACACCTTC. This encodes CASSLGQGASGYTF. The V call is TRBV6-6, the J call TRBJ1-2; 12 positions agree with TRBD1. With 4 bases clipped from V and 7 bases from J, the junction kept 4 bases outside the gene matches. CDR1 is MNHNY, CDR2 SVGAGI, per germline (reference sequence). This CDR3 region has 14 residues.

The rearrangement uses TRBV10-3 and TRBJ1-1; possible D gene TRBD1, 5 bases. Trimming removed 4 bases from V and 1 base from J, with 13 bases in between. CDR3 length: 15 amino acids. CDR1 is ENHRY and CDR2 is SYGVKD in the germline V gene. The CDR3 sequence: CAISVGAGTNTEAFF. In DNA form, the CDR3 reads TGTGCCATCAGTGTTGGGGCAGGGACGAACACTGAAGCTTTCTTT.

The chain has TRBV5-5 and TRBJ1-1, with D unclear. V shed 3 bases and J shed 6 bases, with 12 bases lying between them. Germline values: CDR1 SGHKS, CDR2 YYEKEE (reference sequence). This CDR3 region has 13 residues. This CDR3 is CASSWTVGAEAFF. CDR3 nucleotides: TGTGCCAGCAGCTGGACCGTCGGGGCTGAAGCTTTCTTT.

This clone was counted only a few times. The chain couples TRBV21-1 to TRBJ1-6. TRBV21-1 represents a pseudogene. The CDR3 has 14 residues. The CDR3 region is CASSPGPSISPLHF. The CDR3 DNA reads TGTGCCAGCAGTCCGGGACCAAGCATTTCACCCCTCCACTTT.

The genes are TRBV4-2 and TRBJ2-2; D gene unclear. With 0 bases removed from V and 5 bases from J, the gap between germline ends came to 1 base. The CDR3 is 12 residues long. The germline V gene encodes CDR1 LGHNA and CDR2 YNFKEQ. The CDR3, as DNA: TGTGCCAGCAGCCAAGAGACCGGGGAGCTGTTTTTT. This encodes CASSQETGELFF.

This chain uses TRBV7-9 with TRBJ2-1; tentative D call: TRBD2 (6 bases). From germline, CDR1 is SEHNR and CDR2 FQNEAQ (reference sequence). This CDR3 spans 16 amino acids. V lost 5 bases and J 5 bases, leaving 19 bases between the germline ends. CDR3 residues: CASSADFRAGNNEQFF. In nucleotides, the CDR3 is TGTGCCAGCAGCGCCGATTTTCGGGCGGGAAACAATGAGCAGTTCTTC.

The chain combines TRBV10-3 with TRBJ2-3; D is ambiguous. Trimming stripped 0 bases from V and 0 bases from J, with 7 bases between. There are 15 residues in the CDR3. Germline V CDR1 and CDR2: ENHRY, SYGVKD. In nucleotides, the CDR3 is TGTGCCATCAGTGAGTCGTTACAGAGCACAGATACGCAGTATTTT. Residues: CAISESLQSTDTQYF.

CDR3 loop: CASSLVAGEPGEAFF. The CDR3, as DNA: TGTGCCAGCAGCTTAGTGGCAGGCGAACCGGGGGAAGCTTTCTTT. The rearrangement joins TRBV7-9 to TRBJ1-1; the D is unclear. The CDR3 sequence is 15 residues long. Trimming removed 1 base at V and 8 bases at J, with 17 bases between. Germline V gives CDR1 SEHNR, CDR2 FQNEAQ (reference sequence).

The chain carries TRBV29-1 and TRBJ1-2, with no clear D. V was pared by 5 bases and J by 5 bases, with 9 bases between. The CDR3 covers 11 residues. Germline assignment: CDR1 SQVTM and CDR2 ANQGSEA. CDR3 sequence reads: CSVSNLYGYTF. CDR3 bases: TGCAGCGTTAGTAACCTATATGGCTACACCTTC.

This clone was detected only once. The rearrangement uses TRBV6-6 and TRBJ1-5, with D maybe TRBD1 (5 bases). The CDR3 is 16 amino acids. The V end lost 8 bases, the J end lost 3 bases, and 20 bases lay between the germline ends. Germline loops: CDR1 MNHNY, CDR2 SVGAGI (reference sequence). CDR3 amino acids: CASSTPGQGDNQPQHF. CDR3 nucleotide sequence: TGTGCCAGCTCAACCCCAGGCCAGGGTGACAATCAGCCCCAGCATTTT.

V and J are TRBV28 and TRBJ1-5, with a weak D call TRBD1 (6 bases). The CDR3 length is 16 residues. Trimming removed 1 base at V and 3 bases at J, with 13 bases between. Germline assignment: CDR1 MDHEN and CDR2 SYDVKM. The CDR3 coding sequence is TGTGCCAGCAGTTTATTGGACAGCTTGGACAATCAGCCCCAGCATTTT. Translated: CASSLLDSLDNQPQHF.

This chain uses TRBV4-3 with TRBJ2-1; a weak D match, TRBD2 (6 bases). Per germline, CDR1 LGHNA and CDR2 YSLEER. Trimming left V 4 bases short and J 0 bases short, with 10 bases between. The CDR3 is 15 amino acids. The CDR3 DNA follows: TGCGCCAGCAGCCTTCTAGCGAGCTCCTACAATGAGCAGTTCTTC. It translates to CASSLLASSYNEQFF.

J is TRBJ1-6 and V is TRBV28; weak D call: TRBD1 (5 bases). In germline, CDR1 is MDHEN, CDR2 SYDVKM. The CDR3 length is 15 residues. Deletions cut 6 bases from V and 5 bases from J, with 14 bases between. The CDR3 loop reads CASRISGTNNSPLHF. The CDR3 DNA is TGTGCCAGCAGAATATCCGGGACGAATAATTCACCCCTCCACTTT.

The J gene is TRBJ2-2, the V gene TRBV29-1, with TRBD2 matching over 8 bases. This CDR3 region has 15 residues. The germline V gene encodes CDR1 SQVTM and CDR2 ANQGSEA. V lost 3 bases, J lost 0 bases, and 3 bases stayed unmatched. The CDR3 sequence: CSVDRGGANTGELFF. The CDR3, as DNA: TGCAGCGTTGATCGGGGGGGCGCGAACACCGGGGAGCTGTTTTTT.

This rearrangement joins TRBV29-1 to TRBJ2-3, with 14 bases fitting TRBD2. Looked up from germline, CDR1 is SQVTM and CDR2 is ANQGSEA. With 6 bases clipped from V and 3 bases from J, the junction kept 5 bases outside the gene matches. The CDR3 totals 15 residues. The CDR3 DNA reads TGCAGCGTAACCGGGACTAGCGGGAGAACAGATACGCAGTATTTT. Translating gives CSVTGTSGRTDTQYF.

The chain employs TRBV30 and TRBJ2-2; no clear D gene. Between the trimmed V and J ends, which lost 4 bases and 4 bases, there was a span of 10 bases. CDR1 is GTSNPN, CDR2 SVGIG, per germline (reference sequence). The CDR3 runs 13 residues. The chain's CDR3 is CAWTGLSTGELFF. CDR3 bases: TGTGCCTGGACTGGGCTATCCACCGGGGAGCTGTTTTTT.

V and J are TRBV27 and TRBJ1-3, with D unclear. The CDR3 is 13 residues long. Germline assignment: CDR1 MNHEY and CDR2 SMNVEV (reference sequence). Trimming cost V 3 bases and J 4 bases, with 7 bases left between them. The DNA of the CDR3 is TGTGCCAGCAGTTTGCAGGTCGGAAACACCATATATTTT. This translates into CASSLQVGNTIYF.